Presented here are 3 T cell receptor beta chains from one specimen sequenced in a study of siplizumab effects on memory and regulatory T cells. Profiling relied on immunoSEQ multiplex PCR, and the TCRdb table lists in-frame clones only, not all of them. This table holds approximately 75,000 clones, roughly 93% found once. The sequenced sample was CD8+ T cells sorted from blood. The receptor source for this set is a human donor in good health.

The J gene is TRBJ2-2, the V gene TRBV19, with D hard to call. CDR1 LNHDA and CDR2 SQIVND come from the germline V gene (reference sequence). Trimming stripped 0 bases from V and 6 bases from J, with 2 bases between. The CDR3 runs 12 residues. The CDR3 nucleotides are TGTGCCAGTAGTATAGACGCCGGGGAGCTGTTTTTT. This translates into CASSIDAGELFF.

V is TRBV7-2 and J is TRBJ1-5; the D is unclear. This CDR3 has 14 residues. Germline V gene lookup returns CDR1 SGHTA and CDR2 FQGNSA. V dropped 2 bases and J dropped 0 bases, with 5 bases sitting between them. CDR3 sequence reads: CASSLSDSNQPQHF. As DNA, the CDR3 is TGTGCCAGCAGCTTATCTGATAGCAATCAGCCCCAGCATTTT. Drawing the rest from reference TRBV7-2 and TRBJ1-5, the complete variable domain is GAGVSQSPSNKVTEKGKDVELRCDPISGHTALYWYRQSLGQGLEFLIYFQGNSAPDKSGLPSDRFSAERTGGSVSTLTIQRTQQEDSAVYLCASSLSDSNQPQHFGDGTRLSIL.

J is TRBJ1-1 and V is TRBV25-1; 9 bases agree with TRBD1. Germline-derived CDR1 and CDR2 are MGHDK and SYGVNS. This CDR3 has 16 residues. With 2 bases clipped from V and 8 bases from J, the junction kept 12 bases outside the gene matches. In DNA form, the CDR3 reads TGTGCCAGCAGTGAACGATGGGGGACAGGGAGAAGGGAAGCTTTCTTT. Translating gives CASSERWGTGRREAFF. Full variable domain (remainder filled in from reference TRBV25-1 and TRBJ1-1): EADIYQTPRYLVIGTGKKITLECSQTMGHDKMYWYQQDPGMELHLIHYSYGVNSTEKGDLSSESTVSRIRTEHFPLTLESARPSHTSQYLCASSERWGTGRREAFFGQGTRLTVV.